The 29 T cell receptor beta chains in this list originate from one sample, sequenced in a study of T cell repertoires in cytomegalovirus infection. TCRdb itself ran the reads through MiXCR, one entry per CDR3 protein. The sample has just under 500,000 distinct CDR3 sequences; about 33% are singletons. No antigen has been identified for these receptors. The sample consisted of cultured PBMCs, taken from culture after CMV antigen stimulation. The receptors here all came from a human donor in good health (CMV status not recorded). Some clones in this sample may be carry-over from other donors' samples.

The genes are TRBV7-2 and TRBJ2-1, with TRBD2 matching over 9 bases. V lost 4 bases to trimming and J lost 3 bases; unmatched junction nucleotides: 4. Looked up from germline, CDR1 is SGHTA and CDR2 is FQGNSA. The CDR3 covers 15 residues. The CDR3 loop is CASSSTSGHYNEQFF. CDR3 in DNA: TGTGCCAGCAGCTCGACTAGCGGACACTACAATGAGCAGTTCTTC.

Note on this clonotype: The conserved phenylalanine or tryptophan normally closing the CDR3 is absent here, so this likely arose from a read error. CDR3 DNA sequence: TGTGCCAGCAAGATGCTAGCGGGAAACAATGAGCAGTTCATC. Residues: CASKMLAGNNEQFI. The chain has TRBV12-3 or TRBV12-4 and TRBJ2-1, with 9 bases fitting TRBD2. This CDR3 has 14 residues. Trimming took 7 bases from V and 5 from J; bases not matched to a gene: 6.

The CDR3 DNA reads TGCAGTGCTAGAGATAGGAGGAGGGTAGATACGCAGTATTTT. It is translated as CSARDRRRVDTQYF. J is TRBJ2-3 and V is TRBV20-1; a possible D gene is TRBD2 (6 bases). The CDR3 contains 14 residues. CDR1 is DFQATT, CDR2 SNEGSKA, per germline (reference sequence). The V end lost 0 bases, the J end lost 5 bases, and 12 bases lay between the germline ends.

The chain joins TRBV20-1 to TRBJ2-7; D tentatively fits TRBD1 or TRBD2 (5 bases each). Trimming took off 4 bases at V and 6 bases at J, with 22 bases between the two ends. The CDR3 is made up of 15 amino acids. Looked up from germline, CDR1 is DFQATT and CDR2 is SNEGSKA (reference sequence). The DNA for the CDR3 is TGCAGTGCTACCCGCTTGAGGGGCCCGCTGGGCGAGCAGTACGTC. Its translation is CSATRLRGPLGEQYV.

The J gene is TRBJ1-2, the V gene TRBV12-5; no reliable D call. CDR1 is LGHNT and CDR2 is FRNRAP in the germline V gene. This CDR3 comprises 12 residues. Trimming removed 1 base from V and 7 bases from J, with 7 bases in between. CDR3 in DNA: TGTGCTAGTGGTTTGGGTCCGGGTGGCTACACCTTC. This encodes CASGLGPGGYTF.

This clonotype was picked up a small number of times. The genes are TRBV7-8 and TRBJ2-5; tentatively, D is TRBD2 (6 bases). This CDR3 contains 15 residues. Between the trimmed V and J ends, which lost 3 bases and 5 bases, there was a span of 16 bases. CDR1 SGHVS and CDR2 FQNEAQ come from the germline V gene. CDR3: CASSFTAWGGETQYF. In DNA form, the CDR3 reads TGTGCCAGCAGCTTTACGGCGTGGGGAGGCGAGACCCAGTACTTC.

This sequence joins TRBV4-1 and TRBJ1-1; D gene ambiguous. Looked up from germline, CDR1 is MGHRA and CDR2 is YSYEKL. This CDR3 comprises 15 residues. V lost 2 bases, J lost 0 bases, and 10 bases lay in between. The CDR3 loop reads CASSQPGRLNTEAFF. The CDR3 nucleotides read TGCGCCAGCAGCCAACCTGGACGGCTGAACACTGAAGCTTTCTTT.

Only a few counts were recorded for this clonotype. Here the CDR3 reads CAISSSWYSNQPQHF. As DNA, the CDR3 is TGTGCCATCAGTAGCAGTTGGTATAGCAATCAGCCCCAGCATTTT. This chain connects TRBV10-3 to TRBJ1-5; D uncertain. Trimming pared 5 bases from V and 0 bases from J, leaving 11 bases between. The CDR3 sequence is 15 residues long. CDR1 and CDR2 (germline): ENHRY, SYGVKD.

This clonotype came up many times. The chain couples TRBV7-2 to TRBJ2-5; D is uncertain. V gave up 0 bases and J gave up 2 bases, with 7 bases separating them. CDR3 size: 14 residues. The germline V gene encodes CDR1 SGHTA and CDR2 FQGNSA. The CDR3 DNA reads as TGTGCCAGCAGCTTAGCTGGTAGGCAAGAGACCCAGTACTTC. The encoded protein is CASSLAGRQETQYF.

The rearrangement uses TRBV7-6 and TRBJ2-2; D possibly corresponds to TRBD1 (5 bases). Germline lookup yields CDR1 SGHVS and CDR2 FNYEAQ. V was cut by 0 bases and J by 1 base, with 9 bases left in between. This CDR3 comprises 16 residues. For the CDR3, the DNA is TGTGCCAGCAGCTTAGCACCCAGGGAGAACACCGGGGAGCTGTTTTTT. Translating gives CASSLAPRENTGELFF. The full variable domain, its missing parts supplied by reference TRBV7-6 and TRBJ2-2, is GAGVSQSPRYKVTKRGQDVALRCDPISGHVSLYWYRQALGQGPEFLTYFNYEAQQDKSGLPNDRFSAERPEGSISTLTIQRTEQRDSAMYRCASSLAPRENTGELFFGEGSRLTVL.

This clonotype turned up a few times. The rearrangement joins TRBV24-1 to TRBJ2-1, with D hard to call. The CDR3 contains 15 residues. The germline gives CDR1 KGHDR, CDR2 SFDVKD. Trimming took 0 bases from V and 5 from J, leaving 10 bases between them. The CDR3 DNA reads as TGTGCCACCAGTGATTTGAATGGCTACAACAATGAGCAGTTCTTC. This gives the protein CATSDLNGYNNEQFF.

In its sample, this clonotype was seen a few times. This chain connects TRBV11-2 to TRBJ2-3; a possible D gene is TRBD2 (6 bases). The germline V gene has CDR1 SGHAT and CDR2 FQNNGV. Trimming removed 5 bases from V and 8 bases from J, with 23 bases in between. The CDR3 contains 16 residues. The CDR3 DNA reads as TGTGCCAGCAGCCCCCGGGACTCGACTCCAGGTCGTACGCAGTATTTT. Encoded protein: CASSPRDSTPGRTQYF. Filled out from reference TRBV11-2 and TRBJ2-3, the complete variable domain reads EAGVAQSPRYKIIEKRQSVAFWCNPISGHATLYWYQQILGQGPKLLIQFQNNGVVDDSQLPKDRFSAERLKGVDSTLKIQPAKLEDSAVYLCASSPRDSTPGRTQYFGPGTRLTVL.

The chain joins TRBV6-1 to TRBJ2-5; 9 nucleotides line up with TRBD2. V shed 2 bases, J shed 5 bases, and the junction held 9 bases outside the gene matches. This CDR3 is 16 amino acids long. Germline lookup yields CDR1 MNHNS and CDR2 SASEGT. The CDR3 nucleotides read TGTGCCAGCAGTGAACCCGTAGCGGGAGACCGGGAGACCCAGTACTTC. Encoded protein: CASSEPVAGDRETQYF.

Notes on this clonotype: An end of the junction does not agree with germline; a read error may underlie this. The rearrangement uses TRBV7-8 and TRBJ1-2, with a tentative D call TRBD1 (5 bases). Germline lookup yields CDR1 SGHVS and CDR2 FQNEAQ. This CDR3 is 13 amino acids long. The CDR3 spells CASSSQSGDSCRF. CDR3 sequence (DNA): TGTGCCAGCAGCTCCCAGTCGGGGGATTCCTGTCGTTTC.

V usage is TRBV6-6 and J usage is TRBJ1-1; maybe TRBD1 (6 bases). The germline V gene has CDR1 MNHNY and CDR2 SVGAGI (reference sequence). Trimming took off 0 bases at V and 0 bases at J, with 14 bases between the two ends. The CDR3 has 17 residues. The CDR3 spells CASSYSIGGGLNTEAFF. CDR3 sequence (DNA): TGTGCCAGCAGTTACTCGATTGGCGGGGGGCTGAACACTGAAGCTTTCTTT.

This clonotype was counted a few times. The genes are TRBV7-3 and TRBJ2-3; D is unresolved. Trimming pared 5 bases from V and 4 bases from J, leaving 13 bases between. The germline CDR1 and CDR2 sequences are SGHTA and FQGTGA. CDR3 length equals 14 residues. The CDR3 spells CASSPPQLPDTQYF. In nucleotides, the CDR3 is TGTGCCAGCAGCCCCCCTCAGCTCCCAGATACGCAGTATTTT. The full variable domain, in which reference TRBV7-3 and TRBJ2-3 provide the parts outside the CDR3, is GAGVSQTPSNKVTEKGKYVELRCDPISGHTALYWYRQSLGQGPEFLIYFQGTGAADDSGLPNDRFFAVRPEGSVSTLKIQRTERGDSAVYLCASSPPQLPDTQYFGPGTRLTVL.

The rearrangement uses TRBV25-1 and TRBJ2-3; 8 positions agree with TRBD2. Germline trimming cut 5 bases from V and 5 bases from J; bases unmatched to any gene: 12. CDR1 is MGHDK, CDR2 SYGVNS, per germline. CDR3 length equals 16 residues. The CDR3 DNA is TGTGCCAGCAGTAGAGCGGGAGTGATGGGAGGAGATACGCAGTATTTT. It yields the protein CASSRAGVMGGDTQYF.

V gene TRBV7-6 combines with J gene TRBJ1-2; 7 positions agree with TRBD1. V gave up 8 bases and J gave up 1 base; unmatched junction bases: 10. The CDR3 consists of 15 residues. Germline loops: CDR1 SGHVS, CDR2 FNYEAQ. As DNA, the CDR3 is TGTGCCAGCGCGGGGGACAGCAGCCATAACTATGGCTACACCTTC. Protein product: CASAGDSSHNYGYTF.

The CDR3 loop reads CASSHRGLRDTGELFF. The CDR3 DNA reads as TGTGCCAGCAGCCATCGGGGCCTGAGAGACACCGGGGAGCTGTTTTTT. This chain uses TRBV27 with TRBJ2-2; D tentatively reads TRBD1 or TRBD2 (5 bases each). CDR3 size: 16 residues. V was shortened by 6 bases and J by 3 bases, with 17 bases between the two germline ends. CDR1 is MNHEY, CDR2 SMNVEV, per germline (reference sequence).

The J gene is TRBJ2-1, the V gene TRBV7-2, with no clear D. V was clipped by 5 bases and J by 2 bases, with 13 bases between them. The CDR3 extends over 15 amino acids. The germline gives CDR1 SGHTA, CDR2 FQGNSA. In DNA form, the CDR3 reads TGTGCCAGCAGCCCAAATGTTTGGACCTACAATGAGCAGTTCTTC. This codes for CASSPNVWTYNEQFF.

This clonotype has just a few counts. J is TRBJ2-3 and V is TRBV13; D is possibly TRBD2 (6 bases). V was shortened by 0 bases and J by 0 bases, with 13 bases between the two germline ends. Germline CDR1 reads PRHDT; CDR2 reads FYEKMQ (reference sequence). The CDR3 extends over 17 amino acids. The CDR3 DNA reads TGTGCCAGCAGCTTAGGCCTGCCAGGGACTAGCACAGATACGCAGTATTTT. As protein: CASSLGLPGTSTDTQYF. Based on the CDR3 plus reference TRBV13 and TRBJ2-3, the full variable domain is AAGVIQSPRHLIKEKRETATLKCYPIPRHDTVYWYQQGPGQDPQFLISFYEKMQSDKGSIPDRFSAQQFSDYHSELNMSSLELGDSALYFCASSLGLPGTSTDTQYFGPGTRLTVL.

In its sample, this clonotype was seen a few times. The chain is built from TRBV7-8 and TRBJ2-2; 11 bases match TRBD1. Per the germline V gene, CDR1 is SGHVS and CDR2 is FQNEAQ. The CDR3 is made up of 18 amino acids. Losses at the gene ends were 3 bases for V and 6 bases for J; bases not matched to a gene: 12. For the CDR3, the DNA is TGTGCCAGCAGCTTCTTGCCGGGACAGGGGGAGTCGCCCGGGGAGCTGTTTTTT. Translating it yields CASSFLPGQGESPGELFF.

This clonotype was counted only a few times. V is TRBV19 and J is TRBJ2-7, with 8 bases fitting TRBD2. CDR1 and CDR2 (germline): LNHDA, SQIVND (reference sequence). The CDR3 consists of 14 residues. The V gene end was trimmed by 6 bases and the J gene end by 3 bases; junction bases not matched to a gene: 7. The DNA of the CDR3 is TGTGCCAGTAGAAAAGCTAGCGGGTACTACGAGCAGTACTTC. This encodes CASRKASGYYEQYF.

CDR3 DNA sequence: TGTGCCAGCAGCTTAGCGGAGGGTACACCCCTCCACTTT. This encodes CASSLAEGTPLHF. The V gene is TRBV7-2, the J gene TRBJ1-6, with D hard to call. The CDR3 spans 13 residues. Per the germline V gene, CDR1 is SGHTA and CDR2 is FQGNSA. Trimming shortened V by 0 bases and J by 11 bases, and 8 bases separated the two germline ends.

This rearrangement joins TRBV7-6 to TRBJ1-1, with 8 nucleotides matching TRBD1. This CDR3 spans 15 amino acids. Germline V gives CDR1 SGHVS, CDR2 FNYEAQ. V shed 5 bases and J 2 bases; nucleotides not matched to a gene: 7. This chain's CDR3 is CASSAGDRRNTEAFF. For the CDR3, the DNA is TGTGCCAGCAGCGCCGGGGACAGGCGAAACACTGAAGCTTTCTTT. Full variable domain (remainder filled in from reference TRBV7-6 and TRBJ1-1): GAGVSQSPRYKVTKRGQDVALRCDPISGHVSLYWYRQALGQGPEFLTYFNYEAQQDKSGLPNDRFSAERPEGSISTLTIQRTEQRDSAMYRCASSAGDRRNTEAFFGQGTRLTVV.

The chain couples TRBV7-9 to TRBJ2-5, with a tentative D call TRBD2 (5 bases). The CDR3 has 14 amino acids. Germline CDR1 and CDR2: SEHNR and FQNEAQ (reference sequence). Trimming cost V 3 bases and J 2 bases, with 10 bases left between them. CDR3 bases: TGTGCCAGCAGCTTTCAGCGGTATCAAGAGACCCAGTACTTC. Its translation: CASSFQRYQETQYF.

J is TRBJ2-3 and V is TRBV5-4, with a possible D match to TRBD2 (5 bases). The V gene's germline CDR1 is SGHNT and CDR2 YYREEE (reference sequence). Trimming cost V 0 bases and J 2 bases, with 19 bases left between them. The CDR3 length is 18 residues. The CDR3 reads CASSLDSAQAQNTDTQYF. CDR3 sequence (DNA): TGTGCCAGCAGCTTGGATAGCGCTCAAGCACAAAACACAGATACGCAGTATTTT.

This clonotype was counted between two and nine times. The gene calls are TRBV20-1 and TRBJ1-1, with D maybe TRBD1 (6 bases). The V gene's germline CDR1 is DFQATT and CDR2 SNEGSKA (reference sequence). V lost 1 base and J lost 0, with 6 bases in between. The CDR3 contains 13 residues. CDR3 nucleotide sequence: TGCAGTGCTAGAGGGACAGTGAACACTGAAGCTTTCTTT. Translating gives CSARGTVNTEAFF.

This clonotype was detected many times. As DNA, the CDR3 is TGTGCCAGCAGCTTAGTGGGCGGGAGAGGAGCAGATACGCAGTATTTT. Residues: CASSLVGGRGADTQYF. The chain recombines TRBV7-2 with TRBJ2-3; the match to TRBD2 covers 7 bases. The V gene end was trimmed by 1 base and the J gene end by 4 bases; junction bases not matched to a gene: 8. The CDR3 contains 16 residues. Germline V lookup: CDR1 SGHTA, CDR2 FQGNSA.